Described below is a single T cell receptor (beta chain) sequence and its context. What it binds is unknown. The germline V gene has CDR1 SGHRS and CDR2 YFSETQ. Trimming cost V 4 bases and J 6 bases; bases outside gene matches: 10. This CDR3 contains 16 residues. The source of the sample is a study of shared clonotypes between healthy human individuals. The study's findings and limits: For naive CD4 cells, around 5.1% of clonotypes were shared across a handful of donors. Sequencing of the sorted subsets was shown by rarefaction to be incomplete despite large depth. Clonotype sharing among the donors was expected to vary with sequencing depth.

In the original analysis: ImmunoSEQ output lacked quality scores and full-length reads, limiting matched filtering. Generated by immunoSEQ multiplex PCR, the TCRdb table keeps only in-frame clones and is missing some. V and J calls and clone size are as listed in that table; D and trimming were resolved from the DNA. Here the sample spans about 2.4 million clones, 80% to 95% being singletons. The chain uses TRBV5-1 and TRBJ2-2, with TRBD2 identical over 9 bases. Material for sequencing was naive CD4+ T cells from PBMCs. The subset denotes: CD45RA+ positively selected. The receptor's source is a man between 18 and 35 years old in good health. Some clones in this sample may be carry-over from other donors' samples. CDR3 sequence: CASSPRVSGSPGELFF. In DNA form, the CDR3 reads TGCGCCAGCAGCCCCCGGGTTAGCGGGAGCCCCGGGGAGCTGTTTTTT.